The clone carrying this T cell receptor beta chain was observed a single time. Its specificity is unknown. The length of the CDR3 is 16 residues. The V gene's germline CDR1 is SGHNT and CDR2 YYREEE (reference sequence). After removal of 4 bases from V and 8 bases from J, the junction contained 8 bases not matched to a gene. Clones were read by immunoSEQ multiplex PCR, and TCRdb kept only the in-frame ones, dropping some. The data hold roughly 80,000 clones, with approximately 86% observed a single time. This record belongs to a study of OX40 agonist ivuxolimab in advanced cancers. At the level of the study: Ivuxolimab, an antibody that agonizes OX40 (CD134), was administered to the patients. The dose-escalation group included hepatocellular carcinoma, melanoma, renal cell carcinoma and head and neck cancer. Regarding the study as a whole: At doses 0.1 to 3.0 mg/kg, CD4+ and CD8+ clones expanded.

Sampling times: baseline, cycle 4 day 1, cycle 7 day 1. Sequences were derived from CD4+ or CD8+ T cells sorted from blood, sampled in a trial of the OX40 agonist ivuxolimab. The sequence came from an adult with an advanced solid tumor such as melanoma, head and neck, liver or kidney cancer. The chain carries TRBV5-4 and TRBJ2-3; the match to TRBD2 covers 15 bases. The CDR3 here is CASSTWTSGGAATQYF. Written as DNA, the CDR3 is TGTGCCAGCAGCACCTGGACTAGCGGGGGGGCGGCTACGCAGTATTTT.